The rows below give T cell receptor beta chains drawn from one sample of a study of blood T cell repertoires in COVID-19. Libraries were prepared by immunoSEQ multiplex PCR; TCRdb keeps only in-frame clonotypes and omits some of them. The data contain about 200,000 clones, roughly 82% of them singletons. Sequenced: peripheral blood. The receptors derive from a human donor in a cohort sampled during active COVID-19. The CDR3 runs from the conserved cysteine through the conserved F or W. Each record gives: V gene, D gene, CDR3 protein. D genes are given only for firm matches.

v_gene: TRBV3-1/TRBV3-2; d_gene: TRBD2; CDR3aa: CASSQGIAGDQETQYF
v_gene: TRBV5-1; d_gene: NA; CDR3aa: CASSLGENSNQPQHF
v_gene: TRBV5-1; d_gene: TRBD2; CDR3aa: CASSLDGGSYNEQFF
v_gene: TRBV5-1; d_gene: NA; CDR3aa: CASGLGDTAFF
v_gene: TRBV6-1; d_gene: NA; CDR3aa: CASSERGERGPVETQYF
v_gene: TRBV30; d_gene: TRBD2; CDR3aa: CAWSRLAGFYNEQFF
v_gene: TRBV12-3/TRBV12-4; d_gene: NA; CDR3aa: CASSPGGETQYF
v_gene: TRBV19; d_gene: NA; CDR3aa: CASSPDNSYEQYF
v_gene: TRBV28; d_gene: NA; CDR3aa: CASIHSGGRLTEAFF
v_gene: TRBV5-1; d_gene: NA; CDR3aa: CASSLDNSYEQYF
v_gene: TRBV5-1; d_gene: TRBD1; CDR3aa: CASSVNFGTGSEQFF
v_gene: TRBV3-1/TRBV3-2; d_gene: NA; CDR3aa: CASSQGGGAVTEAFF
v_gene: TRBV18; d_gene: NA; CDR3aa: CASSPARSNEQFF
v_gene: TRBV4-1; d_gene: NA; CDR3aa: CASSQEGAPLYSNQPQHF
v_gene: TRBV2; d_gene: NA; CDR3aa: CALLGPSSQETQYF
v_gene: TRBV7-2; d_gene: NA; CDR3aa: CASSYGQTGETQYF
v_gene: TRBV14; d_gene: NA; CDR3aa: CASSQVVQRATGELFF
v_gene: TRBV7-2; d_gene: NA; CDR3aa: CASSLALWAFGEKLFF
v_gene: TRBV19; d_gene: NA; CDR3aa: CASSMSGGGVQPQHF
v_gene: TRBV5-4; d_gene: TRBD1; CDR3aa: CASSWDRSNYGYTF
v_gene: TRBV18; d_gene: NA; CDR3aa: CASSLRSGELFF
v_gene: TRBV24-1; d_gene: NA; CDR3aa: CATSDQDSLGGELFF
v_gene: TRBV7-9; d_gene: NA; CDR3aa: CASSFGDFSNQPQHF
v_gene: TRBV2; d_gene: NA; CDR3aa: CASIREINQPQHF
v_gene: TRBV19; d_gene: TRBD1; CDR3aa: CASSKGASTYEQYF
v_gene: TRBV6-6; d_gene: TRBD2; CDR3aa: CASSPRREGPEQYF
v_gene: TRBV9; d_gene: TRBD2; CDR3aa: CASGLAGVGDTQYF
v_gene: TRBV28; d_gene: TRBD2; CDR3aa: CASSRAGLAVSGDTQYF
v_gene: TRBV7-8; d_gene: TRBD1; CDR3aa: CASSLTGGNEQFF
v_gene: TRBV7-2; d_gene: TRBD2; CDR3aa: CASSIPRLAGGSNTGELFF
v_gene: TRBV28; d_gene: NA; CDR3aa: CASSLGLGMDEQFF
v_gene: TRBV16; d_gene: TRBD1; CDR3aa: CASSPWGQGLTDTQYF
v_gene: TRBV24-1; d_gene: NA; CDR3aa: CATSDWSRANTDTQYF
v_gene: TRBV5-1; d_gene: TRBD2; CDR3aa: CASSLVVAGTTFETQYF
v_gene: TRBV3-1/TRBV3-2; d_gene: TRBD2; CDR3aa: CASSQVSGRLETQYF
v_gene: TRBV28; d_gene: NA; CDR3aa: CASTLAVAQPQHF
v_gene: TRBV5-1; d_gene: NA; CDR3aa: CASSLGAGYQPQHF
v_gene: TRBV5-6; d_gene: NA; CDR3aa: CASSQKDSHYGYTF